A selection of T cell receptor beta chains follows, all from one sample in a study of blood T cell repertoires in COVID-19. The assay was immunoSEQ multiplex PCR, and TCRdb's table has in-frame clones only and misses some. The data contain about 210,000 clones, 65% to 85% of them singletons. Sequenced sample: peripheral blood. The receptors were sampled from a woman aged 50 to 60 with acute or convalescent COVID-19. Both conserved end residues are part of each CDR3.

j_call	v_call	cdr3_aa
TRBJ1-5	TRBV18	CASSPTGTVSNQPQHF
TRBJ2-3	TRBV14	CASSKGVAGGPGDTQYF
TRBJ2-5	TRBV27	CASSGQGQETQYF
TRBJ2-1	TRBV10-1	CASSEGGAGYNEQFF
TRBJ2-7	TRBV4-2	CASSQGAGVLEQYF
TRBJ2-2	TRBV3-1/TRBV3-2	CASSQGLAYTGELFF
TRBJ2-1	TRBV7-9	CASSLTSYEQFF
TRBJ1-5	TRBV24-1	CATSDPRQKNQPQHF
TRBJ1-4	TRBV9	CASSSGGGNEKLFF
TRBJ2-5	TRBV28	CASSLIGTGETQYF
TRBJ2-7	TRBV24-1	CATSSGTGLTYEQYF
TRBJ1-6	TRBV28	CASSSPTGWNSPLHF
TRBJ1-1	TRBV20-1	CSASTRTVKNTEAFF
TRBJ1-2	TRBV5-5	CASSQSDYGYTF
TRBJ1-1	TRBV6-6	CATHRESRTEAFF
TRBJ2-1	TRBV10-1	CASSESRDYLAQFF
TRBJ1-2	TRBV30	CAWSEETGAYGYTF
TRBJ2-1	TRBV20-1	CSASPPNLGPEQFF
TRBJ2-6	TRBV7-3	CASSSFGANVLTF
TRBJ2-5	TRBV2	CASSDSRLAGGETQYF
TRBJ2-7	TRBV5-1	CASSLGTSGSLGEQYF
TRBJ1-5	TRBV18	CASSPTGNQPQHF
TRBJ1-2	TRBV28	CASEKGQGYGYTF